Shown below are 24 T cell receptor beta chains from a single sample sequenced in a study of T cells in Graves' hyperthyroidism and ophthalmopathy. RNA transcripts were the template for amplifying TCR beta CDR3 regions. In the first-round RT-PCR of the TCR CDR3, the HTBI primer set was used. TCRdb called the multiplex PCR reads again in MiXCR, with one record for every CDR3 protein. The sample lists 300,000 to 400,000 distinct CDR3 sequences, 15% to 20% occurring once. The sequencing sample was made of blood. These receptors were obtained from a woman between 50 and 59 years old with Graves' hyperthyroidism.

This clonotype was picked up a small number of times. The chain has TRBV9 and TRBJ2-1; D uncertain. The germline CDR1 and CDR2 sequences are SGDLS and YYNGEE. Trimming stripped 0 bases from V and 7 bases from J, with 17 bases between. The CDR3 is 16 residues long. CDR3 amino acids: CASSVGRVVTINEQFF. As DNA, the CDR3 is TGTGCCAGCAGCGTAGGTAGGGTCGTTACTATAAATGAGCAGTTCTTC.

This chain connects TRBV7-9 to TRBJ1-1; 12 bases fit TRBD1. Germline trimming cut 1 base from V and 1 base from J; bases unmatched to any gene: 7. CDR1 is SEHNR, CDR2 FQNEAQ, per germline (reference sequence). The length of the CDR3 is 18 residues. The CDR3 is CASSLGRGQGASNTEAFF. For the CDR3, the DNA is TGTGCCAGCAGCTTAGGAAGGGGACAGGGGGCCTCGAACACTGAAGCTTTCTTT.

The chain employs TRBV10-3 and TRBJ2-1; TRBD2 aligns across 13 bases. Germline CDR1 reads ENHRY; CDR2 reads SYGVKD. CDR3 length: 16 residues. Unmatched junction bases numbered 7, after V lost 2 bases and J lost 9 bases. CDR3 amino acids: CAISETTSGGAGEQFF. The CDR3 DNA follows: TGTGCCATCAGTGAGACTACTAGCGGGGGGGCCGGTGAGCAGTTCTTC.

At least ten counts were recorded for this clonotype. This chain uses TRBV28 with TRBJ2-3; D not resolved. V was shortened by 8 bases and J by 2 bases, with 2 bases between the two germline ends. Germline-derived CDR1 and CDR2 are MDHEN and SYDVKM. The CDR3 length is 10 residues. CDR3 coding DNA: TGTGCCAGCTCCACAGATACGCAGTATTTT. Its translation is CASSTDTQYF.

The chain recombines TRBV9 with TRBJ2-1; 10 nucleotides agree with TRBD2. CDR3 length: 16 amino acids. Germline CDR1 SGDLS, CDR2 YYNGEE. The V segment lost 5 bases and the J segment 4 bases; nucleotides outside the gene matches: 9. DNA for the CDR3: TGTGCCAGCAGTGAGTGGTCTAGCGGGAGTTACAATGAGCAGTTCTTC. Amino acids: CASSEWSSGSYNEQFF.

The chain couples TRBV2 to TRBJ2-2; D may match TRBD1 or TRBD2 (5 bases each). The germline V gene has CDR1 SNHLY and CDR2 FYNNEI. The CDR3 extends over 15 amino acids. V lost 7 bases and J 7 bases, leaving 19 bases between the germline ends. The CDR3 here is CASKEEPGRLGELFF. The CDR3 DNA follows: TGTGCCAGCAAGGAGGAACCAGGGCGGCTCGGGGAGCTGTTTTTT.

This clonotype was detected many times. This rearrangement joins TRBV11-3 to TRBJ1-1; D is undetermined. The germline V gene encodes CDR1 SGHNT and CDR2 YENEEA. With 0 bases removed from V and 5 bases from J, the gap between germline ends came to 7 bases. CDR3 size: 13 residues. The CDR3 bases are TGTGCCAGCAGCTTAGAGGTGGGGACTGAAGCTTTCTTT. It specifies CASSLEVGTEAFF.

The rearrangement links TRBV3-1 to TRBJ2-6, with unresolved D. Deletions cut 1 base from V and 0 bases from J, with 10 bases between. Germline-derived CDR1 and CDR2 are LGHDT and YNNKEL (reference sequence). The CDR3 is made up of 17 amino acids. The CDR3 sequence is CASSQAHKSSGANVLTF. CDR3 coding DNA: TGTGCCAGCAGCCAAGCGCATAAGAGCTCTGGGGCCAACGTCCTGACTTTC.

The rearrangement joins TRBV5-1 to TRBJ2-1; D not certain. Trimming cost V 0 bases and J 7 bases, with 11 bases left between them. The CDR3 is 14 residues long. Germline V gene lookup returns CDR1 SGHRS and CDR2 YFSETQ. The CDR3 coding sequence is TGCGCCAGCAGCTTGGAGGTGTACGGGAATGAGCAGTTCTTC. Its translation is CASSLEVYGNEQFF.

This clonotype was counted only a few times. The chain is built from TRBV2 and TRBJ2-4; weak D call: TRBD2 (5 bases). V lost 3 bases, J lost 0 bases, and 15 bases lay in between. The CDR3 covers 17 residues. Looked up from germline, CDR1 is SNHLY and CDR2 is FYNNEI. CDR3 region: CASSDLGSVLAKNIQYF. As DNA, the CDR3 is TGTGCCAGCAGTGATCTTGGGAGCGTCTTAGCCAAAAACATTCAGTACTTC. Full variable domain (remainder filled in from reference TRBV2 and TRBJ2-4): EPEVTQTPSHQVTQMGQEVILRCVPISNHLYFYWYRQILGQKVEFLVSFYNNEISEKSEIFDDQFSVERPDGSNFTLKIRSTKLEDSAMYFCASSDLGSVLAKNIQYFGAGTRLSVL.

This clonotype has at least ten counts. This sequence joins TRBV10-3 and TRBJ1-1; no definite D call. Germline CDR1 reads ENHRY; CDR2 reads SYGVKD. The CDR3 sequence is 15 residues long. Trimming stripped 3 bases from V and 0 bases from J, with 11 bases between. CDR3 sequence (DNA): TGTGCCATCAGTGAACGGGCCCCCATGAACACTGAAGCTTTCTTT. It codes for CAISERAPMNTEAFF.

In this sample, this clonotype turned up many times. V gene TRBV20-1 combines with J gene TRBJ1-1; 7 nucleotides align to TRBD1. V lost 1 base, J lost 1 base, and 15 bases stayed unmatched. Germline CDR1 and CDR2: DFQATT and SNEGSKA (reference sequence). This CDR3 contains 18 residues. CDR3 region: CSARVSGDSGAGNTEAFF. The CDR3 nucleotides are TGCAGTGCTAGAGTCAGTGGGGACAGTGGGGCGGGGAACACTGAAGCTTTCTTT.

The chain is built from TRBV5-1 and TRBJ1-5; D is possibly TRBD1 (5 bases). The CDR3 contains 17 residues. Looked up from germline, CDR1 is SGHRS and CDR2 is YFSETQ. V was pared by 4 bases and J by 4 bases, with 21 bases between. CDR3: CASSPGPNTRSNQPQHF. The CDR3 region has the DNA TGCGCCAGCAGCCCGGGACCCAATACGAGGTCAAATCAGCCCCAGCATTTT.

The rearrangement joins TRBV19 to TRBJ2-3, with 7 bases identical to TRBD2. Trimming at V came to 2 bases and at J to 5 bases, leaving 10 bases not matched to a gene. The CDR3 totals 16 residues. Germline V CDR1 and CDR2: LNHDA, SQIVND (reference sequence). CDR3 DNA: TGTGCCAGTAGTATACCATTCCAGCGGGATAGAGATACGCAGTATTTT. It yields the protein CASSIPFQRDRDTQYF.

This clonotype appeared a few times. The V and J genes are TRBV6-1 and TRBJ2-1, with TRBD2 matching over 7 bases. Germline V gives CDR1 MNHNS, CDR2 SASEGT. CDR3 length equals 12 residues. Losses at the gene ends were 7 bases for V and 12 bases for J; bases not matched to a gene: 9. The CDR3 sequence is CASTAGVTGQFF. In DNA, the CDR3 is TGTGCCAGCACGGCGGGAGTAACGGGGCAGTTCTTC.

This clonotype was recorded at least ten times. The CDR3 coding sequence is TGCAGTGCTACTAAGCCTGGGATAGCGGGGGGACGACTTAGGAACATTCAGTACTTC. Its protein product is CSATKPGIAGGRLRNIQYF. The J gene is TRBJ2-4, the V gene TRBV20-1; 10 bases line up with TRBD2. V gave up 4 bases and J gave up 7 bases; unmatched junction bases: 22. The germline V gene has CDR1 DFQATT and CDR2 SNEGSKA (reference sequence). This CDR3 has 19 residues.

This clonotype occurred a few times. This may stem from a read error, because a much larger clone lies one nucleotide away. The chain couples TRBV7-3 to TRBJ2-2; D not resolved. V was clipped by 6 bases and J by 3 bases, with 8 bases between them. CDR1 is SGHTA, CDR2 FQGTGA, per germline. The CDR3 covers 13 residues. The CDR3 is CASSPQDTGELFF. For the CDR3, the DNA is TGTGCCAGCAGTCCCCAGGACACCGGGGAGCTGTTTTTT.

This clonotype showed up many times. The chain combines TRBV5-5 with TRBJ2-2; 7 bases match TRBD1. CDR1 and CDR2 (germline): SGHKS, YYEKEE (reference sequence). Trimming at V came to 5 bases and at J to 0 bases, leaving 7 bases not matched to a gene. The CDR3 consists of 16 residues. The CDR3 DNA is TGTGCCAGCAGATTAGGACAGGAGACGAACACCGGGGAGCTGTTTTTT. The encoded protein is CASRLGQETNTGELFF.

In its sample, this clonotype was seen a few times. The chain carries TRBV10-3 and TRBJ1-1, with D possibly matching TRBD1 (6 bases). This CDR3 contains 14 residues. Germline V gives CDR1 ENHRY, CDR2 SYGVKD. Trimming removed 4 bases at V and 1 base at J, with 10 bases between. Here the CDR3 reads CAISGPDRNTEAFF. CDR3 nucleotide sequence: TGTGCCATCAGTGGCCCGGACAGGAACACTGAAGCTTTCTTT.

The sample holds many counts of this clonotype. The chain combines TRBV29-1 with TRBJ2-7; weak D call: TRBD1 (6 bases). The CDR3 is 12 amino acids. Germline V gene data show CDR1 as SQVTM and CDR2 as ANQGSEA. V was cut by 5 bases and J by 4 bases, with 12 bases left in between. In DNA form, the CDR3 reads TGCAGCGTTTCACACAGGGTTTACGAGCAGTACTTC. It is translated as CSVSHRVYEQYF.

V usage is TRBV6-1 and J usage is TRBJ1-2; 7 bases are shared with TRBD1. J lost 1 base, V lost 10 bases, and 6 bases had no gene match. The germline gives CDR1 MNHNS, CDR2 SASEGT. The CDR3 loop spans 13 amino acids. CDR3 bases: TGTGCCACCAAACAGGGGAATAACTATGGCTACACCTTC. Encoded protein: CATKQGNNYGYTF.

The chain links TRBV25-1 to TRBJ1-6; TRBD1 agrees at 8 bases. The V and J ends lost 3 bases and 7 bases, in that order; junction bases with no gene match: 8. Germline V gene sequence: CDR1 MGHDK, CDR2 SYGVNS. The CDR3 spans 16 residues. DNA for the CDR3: TGTGCCAGCAGTGATTTAGACAGGGGAGAGAATTCACCCCTCCACTTT. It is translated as CASSDLDRGENSPLHF.

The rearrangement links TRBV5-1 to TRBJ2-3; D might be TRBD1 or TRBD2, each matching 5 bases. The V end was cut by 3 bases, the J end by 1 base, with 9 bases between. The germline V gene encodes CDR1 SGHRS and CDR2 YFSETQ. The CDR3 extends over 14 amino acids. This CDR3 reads CASSSGRGTDTQYF. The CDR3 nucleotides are TGCGCCAGCAGCTCGGGACGCGGCACAGATACGCAGTATTTT.

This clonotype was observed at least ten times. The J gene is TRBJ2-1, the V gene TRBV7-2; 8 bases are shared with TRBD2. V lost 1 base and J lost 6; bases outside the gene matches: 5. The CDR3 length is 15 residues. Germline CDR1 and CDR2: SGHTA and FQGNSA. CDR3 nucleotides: TGTGCCAGCAGCTTAGAGGGCGGGAGGCGCAATGAGCAGTTCTTC. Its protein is CASSLEGGRRNEQFF. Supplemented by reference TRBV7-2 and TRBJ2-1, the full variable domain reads GAGVSQSPSNKVTEKGKDVELRCDPISGHTALYWYRQSLGQGLEFLIYFQGNSAPDKSGLPSDRFSAERTGGSVSTLTIQRTQQEDSAVYLCASSLEGGRRNEQFFGPGTRLTVL.